This TCR beta chain is drawn from a study of blood T cell repertoires in COVID-19. Study background: Acute-phase and convalescent COVID-19 samples originated in the United States, Italy and Spain. PBMCs, B-cell-depleted T cells, or T cells provided the cDNA or gDNA that made up the material.

Per the study methods: For nucleated cells, counts were estimated from reference gene primer amplification. Method: immunoSEQ multiplex PCR; TCRdb's copy keeps in-frame clones and lacks some. V, J and clone size reflect that table, while D and trimming were determined from the DNA. The table has 80,000 to 130,000 clones, 70% to 90% seen once. The CDR3 consists of 13 residues. Looked up from germline, CDR1 is SGHNT and CDR2 is YENEEA. Trimming stripped 1 base from V and 5 bases from J, with 9 bases between. The receptor's source is a woman aged 60-75 years with acute or convalescent COVID-19. Sequenced: peripheral blood. J is TRBJ2-7 and V is TRBV11-3, with D maybe TRBD2 (6 bases). CDR3 protein: CASSLGGDDEQYF. In DNA, the CDR3 is TGTGCCAGCAGCTTAGGGGGGGATGACGAGCAGTACTTC.